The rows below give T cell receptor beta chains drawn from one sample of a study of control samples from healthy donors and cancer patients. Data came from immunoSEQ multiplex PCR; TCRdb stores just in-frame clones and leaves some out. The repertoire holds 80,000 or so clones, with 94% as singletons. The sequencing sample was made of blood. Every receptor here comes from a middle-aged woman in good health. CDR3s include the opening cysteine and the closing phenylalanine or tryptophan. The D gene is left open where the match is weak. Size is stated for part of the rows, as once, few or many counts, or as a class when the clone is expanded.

CDR3aa: CASSLSRGTSYGYTF
CDR3nt: TGTGCCAGCAGCTTGTCCAGGGGCACATCCTATGGCTACACCTTC
abundance: once
d_gene: -
j_gene: TRBJ1-2
v_gene: TRBV5-6

CDR3aa: CASSMGTEAFF
CDR3nt: TGTGCCAGTAGTATGGGCACTGAAGCTTTCTTT
abundance: once
d_gene: -
j_gene: TRBJ1-1
v_gene: TRBV19

CDR3aa: CASSKGRETDYEQYF
CDR3nt: TGTGCCAGCAGCAAAGGGAGGGAAACAGACTACGAGCAGTACTTC
abundance: -
d_gene: TRBD2
j_gene: TRBJ2-7
v_gene: TRBV7-6

CDR3aa: CASSSLGDTEAFF
CDR3nt: TGTGCCAGCAGCTCCCTCGGGGACACCGAAGCTTTCTTT
abundance: -
d_gene: -
j_gene: TRBJ1-1
v_gene: TRBV7-2

CDR3aa: CASSAESGTYYEQYF
CDR3nt: TGCGCCAGCAGCGCTGAAAGCGGGACATACTACGAGCAGTACTTC
abundance: few
d_gene: -
j_gene: TRBJ2-7
v_gene: TRBV4-3

CDR3aa: CASSLSGSETQYF
CDR3nt: TGTGCCAGCAGTCTTAGCGGGAGTGAGACCCAGTACTTC
abundance: -
d_gene: TRBD2
j_gene: TRBJ2-5
v_gene: TRBV27

CDR3aa: CASSTQEGWSGNTIYF
CDR3nt: TGTGCCAGCAGTACCCAAGAGGGGTGGTCTGGAAACACCATATATTTT
abundance: -
d_gene: -
j_gene: TRBJ1-3
v_gene: TRBV25-1

CDR3aa: CASTPTSGGPDTQYF
CDR3nt: TGTGCCAGCACCCCGACTAGCGGCGGCCCCGATACGCAGTATTTT
abundance: -
d_gene: TRBD2
j_gene: TRBJ2-3
v_gene: TRBV2

CDR3aa: CAIDSDGMNTEAFF
CDR3nt: TGTGCCATCGACTCCGACGGTATGAACACTGAAGCTTTCTTT
abundance: -
d_gene: -
j_gene: TRBJ1-1
v_gene: TRBV10-3

CDR3aa: CASSPQEGSNQPQHF
CDR3nt: TGTGCCAGCTCACCACAGGAGGGAAGCAATCAGCCCCAGCATTTT
abundance: -
d_gene: -
j_gene: TRBJ1-5
v_gene: TRBV18

CDR3aa: CASRGTYEQYF
CDR3nt: TGTGCCAGCAGAGGAACCTACGAGCAGTACTTC
abundance: -
d_gene: -
j_gene: TRBJ2-7
v_gene: TRBV28

CDR3aa: CASSDGRAHTEAFF
CDR3nt: TGTGCCAGCAGTGACGGGCGGGCCCACACTGAAGCTTTCTTT
abundance: -
d_gene: -
j_gene: TRBJ1-1
v_gene: TRBV6-1

CDR3aa: CASSYGPFSTEAFF
CDR3nt: TGTGCCAGCAGTTATGGCCCTTTTAGCACTGAAGCTTTCTTT
abundance: -
d_gene: -
j_gene: TRBJ1-1
v_gene: TRBV6-2/TRBV6-3

CDR3aa: CAWSRRGRYGYTF
CDR3nt: TGTGCCTGGAGTAGGAGGGGTCGTTATGGCTACACCTTC
abundance: -
d_gene: -
j_gene: TRBJ1-2
v_gene: TRBV30

CDR3aa: CASSPQVGVLQWPQHF
CDR3nt: TGCGCCAGCAGCCCCCAGGTGGGGGTTCTTCAATGGCCCCAGCATTTT
abundance: -
d_gene: -
j_gene: TRBJ1-5
v_gene: TRBV4-1

CDR3aa: CASRAQPSTDTQYF
CDR3nt: TGCGCCAGCAGAGCACAGCCTAGCACAGATACGCAGTATTTT
abundance: few
d_gene: -
j_gene: TRBJ2-3
v_gene: TRBV5-1